The rows below give T cell receptor beta chains drawn from one sample of a study of cytomegalovirus exposure and HLA in healthy donors. Sequenced by immunoSEQ multiplex PCR; TCRdb stores in-frame clones only, minus some. The sample lists 110,000 to 150,000 clones, around 73% occurring once. The specimen was PBMCs. The receptors were gathered from a female donor in good health and CMV-seronegative. The CDR3 runs from the conserved cysteine through the conserved F or W. The order of the fields is CDR3 DNA, CDR3 protein, D gene, V gene, J gene, clone size. The D gene is left open where the match is weak. Clone size is not always given. Where it is, it says once, few, many or a class for expanded clones.

TGTGCCAGCAGTCCCACCCTTGGACAGGAAGGCCGATACACCGGGGAGCTGTTTTTT,CASSPTLGQEGRYTGELFF,TRBD1,TRBV28,TRBJ2-2,NA
TGTGCCAGCAGCTTAGTTCGGACAGGGCTCGAAGAGACCCAGTACTTC,CASSLVRTGLEETQYF,TRBD1,TRBV7-9,TRBJ2-5,NA
TGTGCCAGTAGTGGGACAGGGGGTAGTCCTGAAGCTTTCTTT,CASSGTGGSPEAFF,TRBD1,TRBV19,TRBJ1-1,NA
TGCGCCAGCAGCCACTCCGGGACTAGCCGTGACAATGAGCAGTTCTTC,CASSHSGTSRDNEQFF,TRBD2,TRBV4-1,TRBJ2-1,NA
TGTGCCAGCAGTATCCCCGGGTCCCCCCAGCATTTT,CASSIPGSPQHF,NA,TRBV27,TRBJ1-5,NA
TGCGCCAGCAGCTTGGCCGGGCTAGCGGGGGGTGGCGGGTCCGAGCAGTACTTC,CASSLAGLAGGGGSEQYF,TRBD2,TRBV5-1,TRBJ2-7,NA
TGTGCCAGCAGCTTAGAAGCGTATGCAACTAATGAAAAACTGTTTTTT,CASSLEAYATNEKLFF,NA,TRBV7-6,TRBJ1-4,NA
TGCGCCAGCAGCCCTTTAGGGGCTCGACCCCCCCCAGGGGGCGAGAGGGAGACCCAGTACTTC,CASSPLGARPPPGGERETQYF,TRBD1,TRBV5-1,TRBJ2-5,NA
TGTGCCAGCAGCCCGAGCGCCGGGGAGCTGTTTTTT,CASSPSAGELFF,NA,TRBV7-2,TRBJ2-2,NA
TGTGCCAGCAGCCCCACCGGGACACCGGGGTGGCAGCCCCAGCATTTT,CASSPTGTPGWQPQHF,NA,TRBV7-8,TRBJ1-5,NA
TGTGCCAGCAACCGAGGGCCAGGAACTGAAGCTTTCTTT,CASNRGPGTEAFF,NA,TRBV7-3,TRBJ1-1,few
TGTGCCAGCAGCTTCGAGGACAGGGAATACAATGAGCAGTTCTTC,CASSFEDREYNEQFF,TRBD1,TRBV7-9,TRBJ2-1,NA
TGTGCCAGCAGCCTCCAGGGCGTAAATGAGCAGTTCTTC,CASSLQGVNEQFF,NA,TRBV9,TRBJ2-1,NA
TGTGCCAGCAGTGAACCCGGGACAGGGCTCTACGAGCAGTACTTC,CASSEPGTGLYEQYF,TRBD1,TRBV6-1,TRBJ2-7,NA
TGTGCTAGTGGTTTGCGGGACAATCAGCCCCAGCATTTT,CASGLRDNQPQHF,NA,TRBV12-5,TRBJ1-5,NA
TGTGCCAGCCAGGGACAAAGCCGGGGCCAAGAGACCCAGTACTTC,CASQGQSRGQETQYF,NA,TRBV2,TRBJ2-5,once
TGTGCCATCAGGGTCCCGGAGGGGGAGCAGTACTTC,CAIRVPEGEQYF,NA,TRBV10-3,TRBJ2-7,few
TGTGCCAGCAGCCCGACCACCGGCGGTACGCAGTATTTT,CASSPTTGGTQYF,NA,TRBV4-2,TRBJ2-3,NA
TGCGCCAGCAGCTTGTATGCGACAGGGGCCCAAGAGACCCAGTACTTC,CASSLYATGAQETQYF,TRBD1,TRBV5-1,TRBJ2-5,once
TGTGCCAGCGCGTCCCCCTCCCTAAGCGGGAGTACAGATACGCAGTATTTT,CASASPSLSGSTDTQYF,TRBD2,TRBV28,TRBJ2-3,NA
TGTGCCAGCAGTTACTCGGAACAGGGGAGAGGAAACACCATATATTTT,CASSYSEQGRGNTIYF,TRBD1,TRBV6-5,TRBJ1-3,few
TGCGCCAGAGGGACTGGGCCCTATGGCTACACCTTC,CARGTGPYGYTF,NA,TRBV4-1,TRBJ1-2,few
TGCGCCAGCAGCCCGGGGGAAATCAATGAGCAGTTCTTC,CASSPGEINEQFF,NA,TRBV5-1,TRBJ2-1,NA
TGTGCCAGCAGCTTTCGGTCTAGGGCAGGGGGCCAAAAACTGTTTTTT,CASSFRSRAGGQKLFF,TRBD1,TRBV5-4,TRBJ1-4,NA
TGCGCCAGCAGCTGGGAGGGAGGGGCACAAGAGACCCAGTACTTC,CASSWEGGAQETQYF,TRBD2,TRBV5-1,TRBJ2-5,NA
TGTGCCAGCAGTCCTGGACATTTCCACGAGCAGTACTTC,CASSPGHFHEQYF,NA,TRBV28,TRBJ2-7,NA
TGTGCCAGTAGTATAGGCCAACTATTGTCTGGCTACACCTTC,CASSIGQLLSGYTF,NA,TRBV19,TRBJ1-2,NA
TGTGCCAGCAGCGTAAATACGGGCACTGAAGCTTTCTTT,CASSVNTGTEAFF,NA,TRBV9,TRBJ1-1,few
TGTGCCAGCAGCCCCGGCGGTAGGGGTACCTCCTACAATGAGCAGTTCTTC,CASSPGGRGTSYNEQFF,NA,TRBV5-4,TRBJ2-1,NA
TGTGCCAGCAGTATAACTATTTTCACTGAAGCTTTCTTT,CASSITIFTEAFF,NA,TRBV6-5,TRBJ1-1,NA
TGTGCCAGCAGTTACTCGCCTCGAGGTAGAGGCTACACCTTC,CASSYSPRGRGYTF,NA,TRBV6-5,TRBJ1-2,NA
TGTGCCAGCAGCATCACTCGACTAGCGGGAGTACGGACCGGGGAGCTGTTTTTT,CASSITRLAGVRTGELFF,TRBD2,TRBV7-6,TRBJ2-2,once
TGTGCCAGCAGACTCCCCCAGACTAGCGGGAGAGAGACCCAGTACTTC,CASRLPQTSGRETQYF,TRBD2,TRBV2,TRBJ2-5,once